These 22 T cell receptor beta chains were sequenced from one sample in a study of shared clonotypes between healthy human individuals. Sequencing was performed with immunoSEQ multiplex PCR; in TCRdb, only in-frame clones are kept and a portion is missing. Among around 720,000 clones listed, roughly 72% were seen once. Sequencing was carried out using memory CD4+ T cells sorted from blood. The subset is: CD45RA-negative fraction. These receptors all stem from a woman aged 25 to 39 in good health.

This clone was seen only once. Other nucleotide sequences from this sample produce the same CDR3. The J gene is TRBJ1-5, the V gene TRBV7-2; D unclear. The germline V and J ends were trimmed by 5 bases and 1 base, with 12 bases remaining between them. In germline, CDR1 is SGHTA, CDR2 FQGNSA. The CDR3 is 15 residues long. The CDR3 region has the DNA TGTGCCAGCAGCACCGACACCCTGAGCAATCAGCCCCAGCATTTT. Translation: CASSTDTLSNQPQHF.

The chain couples TRBV11-2 to TRBJ1-1; D is unresolved. CDR1 is SGHAT and CDR2 is FQNNGV in the germline V gene. V lost 1 base and J 0 bases, leaving 9 bases between the germline ends. The CDR3 is 15 residues long. The CDR3 DNA reads TGTGCCAGCAGCTTAGCGGCCAAGGTGAACACTGAAGCTTTCTTT. As protein: CASSLAAKVNTEAFF.

The V call is TRBV6-6, the J call TRBJ1-1; D call uncertain. Germline CDR1 is MNHNY and CDR2 is SVGAGI (reference sequence). The CDR3 loop spans 13 amino acids. V was trimmed by 6 bases and J by 3 bases, leaving 11 bases between them. CDR3 in amino acids: CASSSIGYTEAFF. The CDR3 DNA sequence: TGTGCCAGCAGCTCTATTGGGTACACTGAAGCTTTCTTT.

The chain uses TRBV5-1 and TRBJ1-3; D perhaps matches TRBD1 (6 bases). With 7 bases removed from V and 1 base from J, the gap between germline ends came to 12 bases. The CDR3 spans 14 residues. Germline lookup yields CDR1 SGHRS and CDR2 YFSETQ. The CDR3 nucleotides are TGCGCCAGCGCACCACAGGGTTCTGGAAACACCATATATTTT. It yields the protein CASAPQGSGNTIYF. The full variable domain, completed using reference TRBV5-1 and TRBJ1-3, is KAGVTQTPRYLIKTRGQQVTLSCSPISGHRSVSWYQQTPGQGLQFLFEYFSETQRNKGNFPGRFSGRQFSNSRSEMNVSTLELGDSALYLCASAPQGSGNTIYFGEGSWLTVV.

The sample holds a few counts of this clone. Other nucleotide sequences from this sample produce the same CDR3. This rearrangement joins TRBV19 to TRBJ1-5; 8 bases align to TRBD1. The CDR3 is 15 residues long. Trimming at V came to 3 bases and at J to 5 bases, leaving 6 bases not matched to a gene. The germline V gene has CDR1 LNHDA and CDR2 SQIVND (reference sequence). CDR3 DNA: TGTGCCAGTAGTATGGGGCAGGGGGCGGATCAGCCCCAGCATTTT. This sequence encodes CASSMGQGADQPQHF.

The V and J genes are TRBV11-1 and TRBJ2-1, with a possible D match to TRBD1 (5 bases). Trimming removed 6 bases at V and 10 bases at J, with 13 bases between. Germline values: CDR1 SGHAT, CDR2 FQDESV (reference sequence). This CDR3 comprises 12 residues. As DNA, the CDR3 is TGTGCCAGCAGTTATACAGGATTCGAGCAGTTCTTC. It codes for CASSYTGFEQFF.

This clone was seen a handful of times. This chain uses TRBV19 with TRBJ2-4; D perhaps matches TRBD1 (6 bases). In germline, CDR1 is LNHDA, CDR2 SQIVND (reference sequence). The CDR3 loop spans 16 amino acids. Trimming pared 5 bases from V and 6 bases from J, leaving 20 bases between. The CDR3 region has the DNA TGTGCCAGTAGTCTCTCGTGGTTGGGGGCCTTAAACATTCAGTACTTC. Amino acid sequence: CASSLSWLGALNIQYF. Variable domain in full (rest from reference TRBV19 and TRBJ2-4): DGGITQSPKYLFRKEGQNVTLSCEQNLNHDAMYWYRQDPGQGLRLIYYSQIVNDFQKGDIAEGYSVSREKKESFPLTVTSAQKNPTAFYLCASSLSWLGALNIQYFGAGTRLSVL.

This clone was counted once. J is TRBJ2-4 and V is TRBV4-1, with TRBD2 matching over 9 bases. The CDR3 is 16 residues long. CDR1 is MGHRA and CDR2 is YSYEKL in the germline V gene. With 5 bases clipped from V and 9 bases from J, the junction kept 14 bases outside the gene matches. CDR3 amino acids: CASSSALAGTTGIQYF. CDR3 sequence (DNA): TGCGCCAGCAGCTCCGCACTAGCGGGTACGACCGGCATTCAGTACTTC.

This clone was seen a single time. The V call is TRBV30, the J call TRBJ1-4, with D unclear. Per the germline V gene, CDR1 is GTSNPN and CDR2 is SVGIG (reference sequence). The CDR3 loop spans 15 amino acids. The V end was cut by 5 bases, the J end by 7 bases, with 20 bases between. The CDR3 loop reads CAWGFHAKGLEKLFF. CDR3 nucleotides: TGTGCCTGGGGGTTCCACGCGAAAGGCCTTGAAAAACTGTTTTTT.

The chain recombines TRBV7-8 with TRBJ1-1, with D perhaps matching TRBD1 (5 bases). V dropped 5 bases and J dropped 7 bases, with 26 bases sitting between them. This CDR3 contains 17 residues. The germline V gene has CDR1 SGHVS and CDR2 FQNEAQ. DNA for the CDR3: TGTGCCAGCAGCCCTCACCGGGTCCAGGGTAAGAGAAATGAAGCTTTCTTT. It encodes CASSPHRVQGKRNEAFF.

In DNA, the CDR3 is TGTGCCAGCAGCTCAACAACCGGGGTGGAGACCCAGTACTTC. It translates to CASSSTTGVETQYF. This chain links TRBV11-2 with TRBJ2-5, with a possible D match to TRBD2 (5 bases). This CDR3 contains 14 residues. The germline CDR1 and CDR2 sequences are SGHAT and FQNNGV. Trimming cost V 4 bases and J 5 bases, with 14 bases left between them.

The chain uses TRBV21-1 and TRBJ2-7. TRBV21-1 is labeled a pseudogene. This CDR3 is built from 13 residues. CDR3 nucleotide sequence: TGTGCCAGCAGCCTTTCACGATATGGGGAGCAGTACTTC. This codes for CASSLSRYGEQYF.

The V and J genes are TRBV28 and TRBJ2-4; no definite D call. The CDR3 is 16 amino acids. V was pared by 3 bases and J by 2 bases, with 14 bases between. Germline CDR1 MDHEN, CDR2 SYDVKM. The CDR3 nucleotides read TGTGCCAGCAGTTTGAAGGCGAGAAGACCCAAAAACATTCAGTACTTC. The encoded protein is CASSLKARRPKNIQYF.

The V gene is TRBV28, the J gene TRBJ2-1; the match to TRBD2 covers 12 bases. CDR3 length: 15 amino acids. The V and J ends lost 6 bases and 9 bases, in that order; junction bases with no gene match: 9. CDR1 and CDR2 from the germline V gene are MDHEN and SYDVKM. CDR3 DNA sequence: TGTGCCAGCAGCCCCCCTAGCGGGAGGGCCGGTGAGCAGTTCTTC. Translation: CASSPPSGRAGEQFF.

Worth noting for this clone: This sample also contains other DNA sequences that code for the same CDR3. The chain recombines TRBV6-1 with TRBJ2-7; D possibly corresponds to TRBD1 (6 bases). Germline V gene data show CDR1 as MNHNS and CDR2 as SASEGT. Trimming cost V 1 base and J 7 bases, with 11 bases left between them. CDR3 length: 13 residues. The CDR3 sequence: CASSEVRGGEQYF. The CDR3 region has the DNA TGTGCCAGCAGTGAAGTCAGGGGCGGAGAGCAGTACTTC.

The chain couples TRBV5-1 to TRBJ1-2; 7 nucleotides line up with TRBD1. Germline V lookup: CDR1 SGHRS, CDR2 YFSETQ. The CDR3 has 17 amino acids. With V trimmed by 1 base and J by 4 bases, 13 bases remained unmatched. The CDR3 nucleotides are TGCGCCAGCAGCTTGAGTACGACAGGGTTCGTCAGCTATGGCTACACCTTC. The encoded protein is CASSLSTTGFVSYGYTF.

The rearrangement joins TRBV27 to TRBJ2-1, with 7 bases identical to TRBD1. Germline lookup yields CDR1 MNHEY and CDR2 SMNVEV (reference sequence). The CDR3 consists of 15 residues. With V trimmed by 4 bases and J by 2 bases, 5 bases remained unmatched. The CDR3 sequence is CASSSHRGAYNEQFF. CDR3 bases: TGTGCCAGCAGTTCCCACAGGGGAGCCTACAATGAGCAGTTCTTC.

The table lists this clone with many counts. Within the sample, other DNA sequences also encode this same CDR3. CDR3 amino acids: CASSLTDTGELFF. The CDR3 DNA sequence: TGCGCCAGCAGCTTGACAGACACCGGGGAGCTGTTTTTT. This sequence joins TRBV5-1 and TRBJ2-2, with no clear D. CDR1 is SGHRS, CDR2 YFSETQ, per germline. V was shortened by 1 base and J by 3 bases, with 4 bases between the two germline ends. The CDR3 spans 13 residues.

This clone was seen more than once but under ten times. This chain joins TRBV6-5 and TRBJ2-1; no definite D call. The CDR3 is made up of 13 amino acids. Germline V CDR1 and CDR2: MNHEY, SVGAGI. Trimming took off 7 bases at V and 0 bases at J, with 7 bases between the two ends. CDR3 in DNA: TGTGCCAGCAAAGTTAACTCCTACAATGAGCAGTTCTTC. Residues: CASKVNSYNEQFF.

The chain couples TRBV2 to TRBJ2-7, with D possibly being TRBD1 (6 bases). The CDR3 sequence is 14 residues long. Germline CDR1 reads SNHLY; CDR2 reads FYNNEI. The V and J ends lost 7 bases and 2 bases respectively, with 15 bases between them. CDR3 sequence reads: CASNPRGEAYEQYF. CDR3 coding DNA: TGTGCCAGCAACCCCAGGGGAGAGGCCTACGAGCAGTACTTC.

The CDR3 region has the DNA TGCGCCAGCAGTGACCTGGACAGGGCAAAAGATGAGCAGTTCTTC. Residues: CASSDLDRAKDEQFF. The V call is TRBV10-1, the J call TRBJ2-1; 8 nucleotides match TRBD1. V lost 3 bases, J lost 8 bases, and 9 bases stayed unmatched. The germline V gene encodes CDR1 WNHNN and CDR2 SYGVQD (reference sequence). CDR3 size: 15 residues.

This chain uses TRBV5-4 with TRBJ2-2; 13 nucleotides match TRBD2. In germline, CDR1 is SGHNT, CDR2 YYREEE (reference sequence). The J segment lost 5 bases and the V segment lost 4 bases, leaving 8 bases of the junction unmatched. The CDR3 sequence is 17 residues long. CDR3 sequence (DNA): TGTGCCAGCAGCCGGTCCGGACTAGCGGGAGTTACCGGGGAGCTGTTTTTT. Amino acid sequence: CASSRSGLAGVTGELFF.